One sample yielded the 15 T cell receptor beta chains listed below, sequenced in a study of T cell changes during pregnancy in multiple sclerosis. The data were produced by immunoSEQ multiplex PCR, yet TCRdb's version contains in-frame clones alone and is incomplete. Found here are about 40,000 clones, roughly 87% of them singletons; the top ten hold approximately 1.1%. Specimen: CD4+ T cells from peripheral blood mononuclear cells, collected in the first trimester of pregnancy. The source of these receptors is a female donor with multiple sclerosis, enrolled in a pregnancy study.

This clone was seen just once. A read error may produce the germline difference seen at one junction end. The chain recombines TRBV5-1 with TRBJ1-2; TRBD1 matches 7 bases. CDR1 is SGHRS, CDR2 YFSETQ, per germline. This CDR3 has 14 residues. CDR3 sequence reads: CASSPGYRGYGYTF. In DNA form, the CDR3 reads TGTGCCAGCAGCCCGGGGTACAGGGGTTATGGCTACACCTTC.

This chain joins TRBV12-5 and TRBJ2-5, with TRBD1 as a possible D gene (6 bases). The CDR3 length is 14 residues. Trimming took off 1 base at V and 5 bases at J, with 11 bases between the two ends. Looked up from germline, CDR1 is LGHNT and CDR2 is FRNRAP. In nucleotides, the CDR3 is TGTGCTAGTGGTTTGGATGGGGGCGCGGAGACCCAGTACTTC. Amino acids: CASGLDGGAETQYF.

This clone was found once. This chain uses TRBV10-2 with TRBJ1-1; 7 nucleotides align to TRBD1. The CDR3 has 14 amino acids. The V segment lost 6 bases and the J segment 1 base; nucleotides outside the gene matches: 5. CDR1 and CDR2 from the germline V gene are WSHSY and SAAADI. In nucleotides, the CDR3 is TGCGCCAGCAGCGAGCAGGGGGGGAACACTGAAGCTTTCTTT. Protein product: CASSEQGGNTEAFF.

The chain is built from TRBV6-1 and TRBJ2-2; 10 bases are a match to TRBD2. The germline CDR1 and CDR2 sequences are MNHNS and SASEGT. Trimming cost V 5 bases and J 6 bases; bases outside gene matches: 6. This CDR3 comprises 15 residues. CDR3 protein: CASSLSGRRPGELFF. For the CDR3, the DNA is TGTGCCAGCAGTCTTAGCGGGAGGAGGCCCGGGGAGCTGTTTTTT.

This clone was seen a single time. The chain uses TRBV5-1 and TRBJ1-1; D gene unclear. Germline V CDR1 and CDR2: SGHRS, YFSETQ. This CDR3 has 14 residues. Trimming removed 4 bases at V and 0 bases at J, with 10 bases between. CDR3 region: CASSKTAVNTEAFF. The CDR3 nucleotides are TGCGCCAGCAGCAAGACGGCGGTGAACACTGAAGCTTTCTTT.

The rearrangement uses TRBV5-1 and TRBJ2-2; TRBD1 is a possible D gene (5 bases). This CDR3 is 15 amino acids long. The germline gives CDR1 SGHRS, CDR2 YFSETQ. V lost 0 bases and J 2 bases, leaving 8 bases between the germline ends. DNA for the CDR3: TGCGCCAGCAGCTTGGACAGGCGTAACACCGGGGAGCTGTTTTTT. Translating it yields CASSLDRRNTGELFF.

CDR3 amino acids: CASSPDRDGTEAFF. The CDR3 DNA follows: TGTGCCAGTAGTCCCGACAGGGATGGGACTGAAGCTTTCTTT. The rearrangement uses TRBV19 and TRBJ1-1, with 7 bases lining up with TRBD1. The CDR3 consists of 14 residues. V dropped 5 bases and J dropped 5; count of bases not matched to a gene: 8. Germline V gene lookup returns CDR1 LNHDA and CDR2 SQIVND (reference sequence).

This chain links TRBV28 with TRBJ1-5, with TRBD1 identical over 7 bases. CDR1 and CDR2 from the germline V gene are MDHEN and SYDVKM. Germline trimming cut 4 bases from V and 5 bases from J; bases unmatched to any gene: 8. The CDR3 has 15 residues. In DNA, the CDR3 is TGTGCCAGCAGTTACCGGGACAGAAGCTATCAGCCCCAGCATTTT. The encoded protein is CASSYRDRSYQPQHF. The entire variable domain, with the rest obtained from reference TRBV28 and TRBJ1-5, is as follows: DVKVTQSSRYLVKRTGEKVFLECVQDMDHENMFWYRQDPGLGLRLIYFSYDVKMKEKGDIPEGYSVSREKKERFSLILESASTNQTSMYLCASSYRDRSYQPQHFGDGTRLSIL.

The chain carries TRBV15 and TRBJ1-4; D gene uncertain. CDR3 length: 13 residues. V was cut by 3 bases and J by 6 bases, with 8 bases left in between. Per the germline V gene, CDR1 is LNHNV and CDR2 is YYDKDF (reference sequence). CDR3 sequence (DNA): TGTGCCACCAGCAGCCCGAGCGATGAAAAACTGTTTTTT. Its translation: CATSSPSDEKLFF. Complete variable domain (other parts from reference TRBV15 and TRBJ1-4): DAMVIQNPRYQVTQFGKPVTLSCSQTLNHNVMYWYQQKSSQAPKLLFHYYDKDFNNEADTPDNFQSRRPNTSFCFLDIRSPGLGDTAMYLCATSSPSDEKLFFGSGTQLSVL.

The gene calls are TRBV11-3 and TRBJ2-7; D is perhaps TRBD2 (5 bases). Trimming took off 2 bases at V and 3 bases at J, with 8 bases between the two ends. Germline values: CDR1 SGHNT, CDR2 YENEEA. The CDR3 length is 13 residues. The CDR3 nucleotides read TGTGCCAGCAGCTTAACGACTAACTACGAGCAGTACTTC. This sequence encodes CASSLTTNYEQYF.

The chain joins TRBV7-2 to TRBJ2-5; 8 nucleotides match TRBD2. CDR1 SGHTA and CDR2 FQGNSA come from the germline V gene. This CDR3 is 13 amino acids long. V shed 5 bases, J shed 5 bases, and the junction held 4 bases outside the gene matches. The CDR3 bases are TGTGCCAGCAGCCGGGGGGGGATGGAGACCCAGTACTTC. This translates into CASSRGGMETQYF. Together with reference TRBV7-2 and TRBJ2-5, the CDR3 gives the full variable domain: GAGVSQSPSNKVTEKGKDVELRCDPISGHTALYWYRQSLGQGLEFLIYFQGNSAPDKSGLPSDRFSAERTGGSVSTLTIQRTQQEDSAVYLCASSRGGMETQYFGPGTRLLVL.

The chain links TRBV10-3 to TRBJ2-2; a possible D gene is TRBD1 (5 bases). Between the trimmed V and J ends, which lost 3 bases and 7 bases, there was a span of 15 bases. Germline V CDR1 and CDR2: ENHRY, SYGVKD. The CDR3 sequence is 15 residues long. The CDR3 spells CAISEETARVGELFF. CDR3 DNA sequence: TGTGCCATCAGTGAAGAGACAGCTCGGGTCGGGGAGCTGTTTTTT.

This clone was picked up a small number of times. The rearrangement joins TRBV10-3 to TRBJ1-2; possible D gene TRBD1, 6 bases. V gave up 6 bases and J gave up 4 bases, with 15 bases separating them. The CDR3 is made up of 14 amino acids. CDR1 and CDR2 (germline): ENHRY, SYGVKD. DNA for the CDR3: TGTGCCATCAGCTCAACACAGGGTGGCTATGGCTACACCTTC. It encodes CAISSTQGGYGYTF.

V usage is TRBV6-1 and J usage is TRBJ2-1; unclear D gene. V gave up 3 bases and J gave up 9 bases, with 6 bases separating them. The CDR3 extends over 11 amino acids. Germline values: CDR1 MNHNS, CDR2 SASEGT. In DNA, the CDR3 is TGTGCCAGCAGTGATTTGAGTGAGCAGTTCTTC. Its translation is CASSDLSEQFF.

This clone has only one observation. The chain links TRBV5-5 to TRBJ2-7; D call uncertain. Trimming pared 0 bases from V and 7 bases from J, leaving 14 bases between. CDR1 and CDR2 (germline): SGHKS, YYEKEE (reference sequence). The CDR3 extends over 14 amino acids. CDR3 coding DNA: TGTGCCAGCAGCTTGGGGGCACTGGGTAGTGAGCAGTACTTC. Translated, it gives CASSLGALGSEQYF.